The text below deals with one TCR beta chain. The antigen is not known. These data originate in a study of T cell responses to AZD1222 COVID-19 vaccine. The study's findings and limits: Clonal diversity may have been underestimated, and the donors were mostly white British, with more females than males. No repertoire was sampled before or during the peak T cell response, only after it. Regions 160-218 and 743-854 held dominance among vaccine-associated CD4 TCRs, which spanned spike. The breadth and depth of Spike-specific TCRs increased once two AZD1222 doses had been given.

The CDR3 runs to 16 residues. Germline CDR1 is SGHDN and CDR2 is FVKESK. V trimming: 8 bases; J trimming: 1 base; junction bases outside the gene matches: 11. Only in-frame clones appear in the TCRdb table, and some are missing; sequencing was by immunoSEQ multiplex PCR. Among tens of thousands of clones listed, about 80% were seen once. The specimen comprised peripheral blood, sampled 28 days after the second AZD1222 dose. This receptor was identified in an adult who received the AZD1222 COVID-19 vaccine. V usage is TRBV14 and J usage is TRBJ2-3; 8 bases map to TRBD2. The CDR3 sequence is CASSSFSGAGTDTQYF. The CDR3 DNA sequence: TGTGCCAGCTCATCCTTTAGCGGGGCGGGCACAGATACGCAGTATTTT.